What follows are 8 T cell receptor beta chains derived from one specimen sequenced in a study of T cells in Graves' hyperthyroidism and ophthalmopathy. Regions amplified from RNA transcripts were the TCR beta CDR3 regions. HTBI primers were the set used in a first-round RT-PCR of the TCR CDR3. A single record per CDR3 protein comes from TCRdb applying MiXCR to the multiplex PCR reads. Of approximately 480,000 distinct CDR3 sequences listed, less than 25% are singletons. Specimen: blood. The receptor source for this set is a man aged 18 to 29 with Graves' hyperthyroidism.

The rearrangement uses TRBV6-1 and TRBJ2-7; D may be TRBD2 (7 bases). The V gene lost 6 bases and the J gene lost 4 bases, with 13 bases spanning the gap. CDR1 and CDR2 from the germline V gene are MNHNS and SASEGT. The CDR3 extends over 13 amino acids. The CDR3 region is CASRVEGGYEQYF. CDR3 DNA: TGTGCCAGCAGGGTCGAGGGGGGGTACGAGCAGTACTTC.

In this sample, this clonotype turned up many times. The chain joins TRBV6-5 to TRBJ1-5; 11 nucleotides line up with TRBD1. The junction had 2 bases not matched to a gene; V was cut back by 0 bases and J by 7 bases. This CDR3 region has 15 residues. From germline, CDR1 is MNHEY and CDR2 SVGAGI. Here the CDR3 DNA reads TGTGCCAGCAGTTACTCGAGGGACAGGGGGCAGCCCCAGCATTTT. Residues: CASSYSRDRGQPQHF.

This clonotype has at least ten counts. The chain recombines TRBV2 with TRBJ2-7; D uncertain. CDR1 and CDR2 (germline): SNHLY, FYNNEI. The CDR3 consists of 16 residues. V gave up 2 bases and J gave up 6 bases, with 20 bases separating them. The CDR3 DNA is TGTGCCAGCAGTGAAACGGTGTTCAGAGGAGAAGTCGAGCAGTACTTC. Its translation: CASSETVFRGEVEQYF.

Many counts were recorded for this clonotype. The chain links TRBV5-1 to TRBJ2-5; weak D call: TRBD1 (5 bases). The CDR3 is made up of 14 amino acids. Between the trimmed V and J ends, which lost 2 bases and 2 bases, there was a span of 10 bases. CDR1 is SGHRS and CDR2 is YFSETQ in the germline V gene. CDR3 amino acids: CASSFPDTQETQYF. The CDR3 bases are TGCGCCAGCAGCTTCCCGGACACACAAGAGACCCAGTACTTC.

The table lists this clonotype with many counts. The chain employs TRBV20-1 and TRBJ1-2; 8 nucleotides match TRBD1. Germline V gene data show CDR1 as DFQATT and CDR2 as SNEGSKA (reference sequence). The CDR3 loop spans 15 amino acids. V lost 3 bases to trimming and J lost 2 bases; unmatched junction nucleotides: 8. CDR3 nucleotides: TGCAGTGCTAGTCGACAGGGGTCCTCAAACTATGGCTACACCTTC. This translates into CSASRQGSSNYGYTF.

The table lists this clonotype with a few counts. The chain has TRBV5-5 and TRBJ2-2; no clear D gene. This CDR3 is built from 14 residues. In germline, CDR1 is SGHKS, CDR2 YYEKEE (reference sequence). Trimming left V 2 bases short and J 2 bases short, with 7 bases between. The CDR3 protein is CASSFGENTGELFF. The CDR3 nucleotides read TGTGCCAGCAGCTTTGGGGAAAACACCGGGGAGCTGTTTTTT.

This clonotype was observed a few times. This chain uses TRBV5-1 with TRBJ2-6; 9 bases are shared with TRBD1. This CDR3 region has 18 residues. Germline assignment: CDR1 SGHRS and CDR2 YFSETQ. V shed 0 bases and J 4 bases; nucleotides not matched to a gene: 8. In nucleotides, the CDR3 is TGCGCCAGCAGCTTGGCTTCGACAGGGGGATCCGGGGCCAACGTCCTGACTTTC. It codes for CASSLASTGGSGANVLTF.

In its sample, this clonotype was seen a few times. One junction end disagrees with the germline gene, perhaps due to a read error. This chain connects TRBV11-2 to TRBJ2-7, with D possibly TRBD2 on 5 matching bases. Per germline, CDR1 SGHAT and CDR2 FQNNGV. CDR3 length: 12 residues. Here the CDR3 DNA reads TGTGCCGGCAGCGGAAGCTCCTACGAGCAGTACTTC. It encodes CAGSGSSYEQYF.